Detailed here is one T cell receptor (beta chain). The antigen is not known. This sample is drawn from a study of blood T cells in healthy people across ages. Study outcomes and limitations: Total diversity from one million sequenced T cells was likely underestimated. TCR beta diversity correlated strongly with naive T cell percentage.

The amount of total RNA extracted per sample was at least 5 micrograms. CDR3 size: 14 residues. V lost 4 bases to trimming and J lost 6 bases; unmatched junction nucleotides: 4. Germline V CDR1 and CDR2: MNHEY, SVGEGT. For the second PCR, which ran for about 7 to 11 cycles, a sample-barcoded 5' primer and a J-beta primer mix were used. Sequencing recovered at least 3 million CDR3-containing paired-end reads from each sample. TCRdb fed the 5' RACE reads into MiXCR, producing one record per CDR3 protein. The table lists 650,000 to 800,000 distinct CDR3 sequences, 40% to 50% of them singletons, with about a fifth in the top ten.

The sample taken for sequencing was blood. This TCR was recovered from a man in his fifties or sixties in good health. The chain joins TRBV6-2 or TRBV6-3 to TRBJ2-1; TRBD2 agrees at 9 bases. CDR3 nucleotide sequence: TGTGCCAGCAGTTTATCACTAGCGGGCAATGAGCAGTTCTTC. Translated, it gives CASSLSLAGNEQFF.